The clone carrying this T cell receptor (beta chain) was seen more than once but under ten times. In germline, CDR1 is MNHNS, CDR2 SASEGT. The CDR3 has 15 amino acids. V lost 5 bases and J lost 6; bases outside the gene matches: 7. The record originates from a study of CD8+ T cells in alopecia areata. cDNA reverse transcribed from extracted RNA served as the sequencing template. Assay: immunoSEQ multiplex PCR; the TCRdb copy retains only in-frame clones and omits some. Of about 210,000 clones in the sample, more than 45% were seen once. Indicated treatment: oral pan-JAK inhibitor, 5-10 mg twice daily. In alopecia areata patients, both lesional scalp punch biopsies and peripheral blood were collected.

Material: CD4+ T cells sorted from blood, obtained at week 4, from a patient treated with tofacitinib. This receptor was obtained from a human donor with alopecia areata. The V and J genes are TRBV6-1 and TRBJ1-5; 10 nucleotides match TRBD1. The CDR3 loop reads CASSIQTGGIQPQHF. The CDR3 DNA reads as TGTGCCAGCAGTATCCAGACAGGGGGCATTCAGCCCCAGCATTTT.